The rows below give T cell receptor beta chains drawn from one sample of a study of T cell responses to AZD1222 COVID-19 vaccine. Here immunoSEQ multiplex PCR was the method, and the copy in TCRdb shows in-frame clones only, minus some. The sample has 100,000 or so clones; roughly 80% are singletons. The sample consisted of peripheral blood, taken on day 0 of AZD1222 vaccination. Source of these receptors: an adult in good health. The CDR3 runs from the conserved cysteine through the conserved F or W. The D gene is left open where the match is weak. The listing skips clone size in some rows; elsewhere it reads once, few, many or a size class.

cdr3_length clone_size d_call j_call v_call cdr3_nt cdr3_aa
15 . . TRBJ2-5 TRBV4-1 TGCGCCAGCAGCCAAGATAAGGCAGGGAGGCAGACCCAGTACTTC CASSQDKAGRQTQYF
17 . . TRBJ2-3 TRBV11-2 TGTGCCAGCAGCTTAAGTTTAGGGTACAGGAGCACAGATACGCAGTATTTT CASSLSLGYRSTDTQYF
17 . . TRBJ1-2 TRBV27 TGTGCCAGCAGACGAATACGGGGGGGCGACTTCAACTATGGCTACACCTTC CASRRIRGGDFNYGYTF
13 . . TRBJ2-2 TRBV19 TGTGCCAGTAGTATAGATCTGACCGGGGAGCTGTTTTTT CASSIDLTGELFF
15 . TRBD1 TRBJ1-5 TRBV5-1 TGCGCCAGCAGCGAAGGGACAGGCGTTGGGCAGCCCCAGCATTTT CASSEGTGVGQPQHF
19 . TRBD1 TRBJ1-3 TRBV3-1/TRBV3-2 TGTGCCAGCAGCCAATCAGTCGTGGACAGGCCTCTGTCTGGAAACACCATATATTTT CASSQSVVDRPLSGNTIYF
15 . . TRBJ1-5 TRBV5-5 TGTGCCAGCAGCTTGCTGCCAAATAGCAATCAGCCCCAGCATTTT CASSLLPNSNQPQHF
13 . . TRBJ2-7 TRBV9 TGTGCCAGCAGCGCCCCCGGGGGCTACGAGCAGTACTTC CASSAPGGYEQYF
16 . . TRBJ1-3 TRBV15 TGTGCCACCAGCAGAGATCGGACAATCTCCGGAAACACCATATATTTT CATSRDRTISGNTIYF
15 . . TRBJ1-1 TRBV3-1/TRBV3-2 TGTGCCAGCAGCCAAGGTTTAGGGACTATTCACGAGGCTTTCTTT CASSQGLGTIHEAFF
15 . . TRBJ2-7 TRBV18 TGTGCCAGCTCACCATCGCGGGTCTCGGGGTACGAGCAGTACTTC CASSPSRVSGYEQYF
15 once TRBD1 TRBJ2-3 TRBV29-1 TGCAGCGTAGGATTCGGACAGGGGTTAACAGATACGCAGTATTTT CSVGFGQGLTDTQYF
15 . TRBD1 TRBJ2-7 TRBV7-9 TGTGCCAGCAGCTTTCCCCCGACAGGGTCCTACGAGCAGTACTTC CASSFPPTGSYEQYF
13 . . TRBJ1-1 TRBV10-3 TGTGCCATCAGCGCCATCCTCGTAGGTGAAGCTTTCTTT CAISAILVGEAFF
15 . . TRBJ1-1 TRBV3-1/TRBV3-2 TGTGCCAGCAGCGGGAAGAGGGGAGTGAACACTGAAGCTTTCTTT CASSGKRGVNTEAFF
14 . . TRBJ2-1 TRBV13 TGTGCCAGCACCCTACGGGGGCCGAACAATGAGCAGTTCTTC CASTLRGPNNEQFF
17 . . TRBJ1-6 TRBV5-5 TGTGCCAGCAGCTTGGAGGGGTGGGGGGCCTATAATTCACCCCTCCACTTT CASSLEGWGAYNSPLHF
17 . TRBD2 TRBJ2-5 TRBV9 TGTGCCAGCAGCGTAGGGACTAGCGGCCCGTACCAAGAGACCCAGTACTTC CASSVGTSGPYQETQYF
16 . . TRBJ2-5 TRBV2 TGTGCCAGCAGTGAAAGCTTTGGGTACGGTCAGGGGACCCAGTACTTC CASSESFGYGQGTQYF
17 . TRBD1 TRBJ1-6 TRBV30 TGTGCCCTAACGGGACAGGGGGTAAATTCCTATAATTCACCCCTCCACTTT CALTGQGVNSYNSPLHF
15 . . TRBJ1-5 TRBV19 TGTGCCAGTAGTATAGATCATGCAGGGACTCAGCCCCAGCATTTT CASSIDHAGTQPQHF